Included here is one T cell receptor beta chain sequence, with context. Its antigen is not yet known. No much larger clone exists at a distance of one base, and base qualities are not known. TCRbeta CDR3 regions were amplified from genomic DNA using the immunoSEQ Assay, a bias-controlled multiplex PCR. Processing in the source paper ran as follows. The number of nucleated cells in each sample was estimated from the amplification of reference gene primers within the assay. To quantify the absolute abundance of each unique TCRbeta CDR3 rearrangement, sequence reads were collapsed and filtered. For each sample, productive Simpson clonality was calculated as the square root of Simpson's diversity index over productive rearrangements. TCRdb took over this immuneACCESS table, retaining in-frame rearrangements with V and J assigned. Such tables are incomplete; in checked studies, under half of the missing clones stem from an unresolved V gene, and the remainder is unexplained. V and J calls plus clone size are reproduced from that table; the DNA served to infer D and trimming. In this sample the table shows approximately 180,000 clones, around 89% of which occur a single time. Jointly, the top ten make up 4% to 5% of the sample.

The CDR3 starts with the cysteine, ends with the phenylalanine, and has 14 residues. The read is trimmed to its CDR3 DNA, 42 bases read in frame from base 1. Germline trimming amounts to 8 bases on V and 3 bases on J, with 6 as the count of junction bases outside the gene matches. The CDR1 and CDR2 encoded by the germline V gene (reference sequence) are LGHDT and YNNKEL. This specimen belongs to a study of blood T cell repertoires in COVID-19 (dated by TCRdb to 2019 to 2021). Study-wide context: Collaborator samples came from the United States, Italy and Spain and covered acute and convalescent phases of COVID-19. Samples were obtained from the ongoing ImmuneRACE study (first 160 participants) and from roughly 1,300 subjects provided by 6 global collaborators. The repertoires were made available in a free public database intended to serve as a resource for research on the immune response to SARS-CoV-2. The prospective study material was composed of cDNA or gDNA derived from T cells, B-cell-depleted T cells, or PBMCs. Where available, HLA class I and class II types were taken from metadata supplied by the sample provider and were not determined by assay-based typing. Sample metadata almost always included a de-identified subject ID, COVID-19 status, age in years and sex. The dataset comprised deeply sampled blood TCRbeta repertoires from subjects exposed to, actively infected with, or recovered from COVID-19.

Study-level results and caveats: The quantity of clinical and demographic metadata differed by source and by participant and was supplied without curation.

Each collaborating institution followed its own protocols to collect whole blood in K2EDTA tubes. For TCRbeta analysis, collaborators shipped samples in one of three forms: frozen whole blood, isolated PBMCs, or DNA extracted from either of those sample types. The TCR originated in a human donor in a cohort sampled during active COVID-19. The V gene is TRBV3-1 (or the pseudogene TRBV3-2) and the J gene is TRBJ2-1, with 8 bases matching TRBD1. Sequenced material: peripheral blood. Here the CDR3 is given as CASGQGTLYNEQFF. The nucleotides are TGTGCCAGCGGACAGGGAACTCTCTACAATGAGCAGTTCTTC.